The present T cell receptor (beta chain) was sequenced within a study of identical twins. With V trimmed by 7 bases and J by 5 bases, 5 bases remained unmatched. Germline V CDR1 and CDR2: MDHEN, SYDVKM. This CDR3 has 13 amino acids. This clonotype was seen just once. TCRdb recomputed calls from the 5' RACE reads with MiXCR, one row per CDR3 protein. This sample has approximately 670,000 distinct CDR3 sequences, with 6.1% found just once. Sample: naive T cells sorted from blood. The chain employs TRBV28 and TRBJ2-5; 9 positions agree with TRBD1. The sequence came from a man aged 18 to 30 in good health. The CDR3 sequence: CASTGQGWETQYF. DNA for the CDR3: TGTGCCAGCACGGGACAGGGATGGGAGACCCAGTACTTC. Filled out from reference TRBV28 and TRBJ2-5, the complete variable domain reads DVKVTQSSRYLVKRTGEKVFLECVQDMDHENMFWYRQDPGLGLRLIYFSYDVKMKEKGDIPEGYSVSREKKERFSLILESASTNQTSMYLCASTGQGWETQYFGPGTRLLVL.